This record looks at one TCR beta chain sequence and its context. Its antigen remains unidentified. Qualities for individual bases were not recorded, and no much larger clone is one base off. Measured from the cysteine to the phenylalanine, the CDR3 is 12 residues long. The entry retains the CDR3 DNA only, 36 bases that are in frame from base 1. Looking up the germline V gene yields CDR1 MNHEY and CDR2 SVGAGI. Compared with germline, V lacks 2 bases and J lacks 8 bases; bases without a gene match: 2. The CDR3 regions of human TCRbeta chains were subjected to immunosequencing. On the study's bioinformatics: TCRs in the repertoires were matched against a reference library of SARS-CoV-2-specific TCRs that had been generated with the MIRA antigen-specificity platform. Breadth meant the fraction of unique TCRs that were SARS-CoV-2-associated, whereas depth meant the fraction of total T cells that were SARS-CoV-2-associated. Using the MIRA data, each spike-specific TCR was mapped to the spike region that the TCR reacts to and placed in a CD4 or CD8 class. Log10-transformed breadth and depth values were compared by one-way ANOVA with Sidak's multiple comparisons tests. TCRdb's version of the immuneACCESS table is confined to in-frame rearrangements and falls short of the full clone set. An unresolved V gene accounts for under half of the shortfall where checked; the remainder is of unknown origin. The V and J calls and clone size come from that table; D and trimming were worked out from the DNA. This sample gives over 120,000 clones in total; 80% to 90% of them show up just once. More than 7% of the sample belongs to the ten largest clones.

This sample's time point label indicates: baseline before first vaccination. Vaccinee samples came from UK trials COV001 and COV002, including a single-blind randomized controlled phase 2/3 trial of AZD1222 (ChAdOx1 nCoV-19) in healthy adults. Trial participant PBMC samples were collected at day 0 and day 28 after the second dose for TCRbeta chain sequencing. This sample stems from a study of T cell responses to AZD1222 COVID-19 vaccine (dated by TCRdb to 2020 to 2022). Regarding the research as a whole: AZD1222 recipients with second doses at about 4 weeks or about 12 weeks were pooled, because spike-specific TCR depth and breadth did not differ between schedules. TCR sequencing covered over 230 trial participants: approximately 200 given two doses of AZD1222 and 26 given two doses of MenACWY control vaccine. Trial participants were enrolled by age into subgroups of 18-55, 56-69 and 70-plus years, and roughly 150, 30 and 60 TCR-sequenced participants, respectively, were included in these subgroups.

Overall results and qualifications from the work: The 56-69-year group was small, and its depth increase did not reach significance, likely because of low power. Epitopes outside the regions mutated in the B.1.351 and B.1.1.7 variants were reportedly recognized by nearly half of the unique spike-specific TCRs. Most participants were white British and females outnumbered males, and the authors suggested that clonal diversity may have been underestimated. The whole spike protein was spanned by vaccine-associated CD4 TCRs, and dominant responses were seen in regions 160-218 and 743-854. A significant rise in spike-specific TCR breadth and depth was observed after two AZD1222 doses relative to day 0 and relative to MenACWY recipients. Conclusions about previously exposed vaccinees are limited, since just 5 or 6 AZD1222 recipients were seropositive for SARS-CoV-2 at baseline. Because no day 14 peak-response samples were available, repertoires were characterized only after the peak T cell response.

Sequenced here: peripheral blood, sampled on day 0 of AZD1222 vaccination. The receptor comes from an adult in good health. The chain links TRBV6-5 with TRBJ1-1; 7 junctional bases match TRBD1. The CDR3 has the sequence CASSYGQVEAFF. The DNA is as follows: TGTGCCAGCAGTTACGGACAGGTCGAAGCTTTCTTT.